This T cell receptor beta chain was captured in a study of blood T cell repertoires in COVID-19. Authors' data handling: Amplification of reference gene primers provided the estimated nucleated cell counts. Measured with immunoSEQ multiplex PCR; TCRdb has only the in-frame clones, and not every one. The DNA gave D and trimming, while V, J and clone size come from that table. The sample has 150,000 to 180,000 clones, 70% to 90% seen once. V was pared by 8 bases and J by 4 bases, with 23 bases between. In germline, CDR1 is MGHDK, CDR2 SYGVNS. The length of the CDR3 is 17 residues. The sequenced sample consisted of peripheral blood. The receptor comes from a woman aged 70-85 years with acute or convalescent COVID-19. The rearrangement joins TRBV25-1 to TRBJ2-2, with D possibly matching TRBD2 (6 bases). The CDR3 protein is CASSPGERAGPTGELFF. The DNA for the CDR3 is TGTGCCAGCTCACCGGGGGAGCGGGCGGGGCCCACCGGGGAGCTGTTTTTT.